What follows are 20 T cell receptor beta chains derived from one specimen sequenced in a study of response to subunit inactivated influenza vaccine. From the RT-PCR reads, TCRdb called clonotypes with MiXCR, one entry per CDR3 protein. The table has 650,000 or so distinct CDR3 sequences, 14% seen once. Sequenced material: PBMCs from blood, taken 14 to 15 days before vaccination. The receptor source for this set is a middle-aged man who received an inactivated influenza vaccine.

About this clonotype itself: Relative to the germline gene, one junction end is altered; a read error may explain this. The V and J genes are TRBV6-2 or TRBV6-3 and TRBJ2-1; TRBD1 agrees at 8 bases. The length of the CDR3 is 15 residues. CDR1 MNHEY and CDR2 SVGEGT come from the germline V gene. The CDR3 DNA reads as TGTACCAGCAGTAAATACAGGGGGATATACAATGAGCAGTTCTTC. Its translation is CTSSKYRGIYNEQFF.

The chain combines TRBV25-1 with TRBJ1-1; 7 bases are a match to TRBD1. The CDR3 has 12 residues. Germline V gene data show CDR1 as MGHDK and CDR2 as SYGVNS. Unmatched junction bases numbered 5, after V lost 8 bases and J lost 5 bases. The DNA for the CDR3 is TGTGCCAGCCGCTCAGGGGGTACTGAAGCTTTCTTT. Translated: CASRSGGTEAFF.

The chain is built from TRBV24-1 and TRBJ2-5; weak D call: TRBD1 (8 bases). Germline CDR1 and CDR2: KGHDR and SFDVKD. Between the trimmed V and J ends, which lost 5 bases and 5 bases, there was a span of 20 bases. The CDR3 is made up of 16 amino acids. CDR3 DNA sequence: TGTGCCACCAGTGCTTCTGGACAGGGAGGGTTGGAGACCCAGTACTTC. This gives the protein CATSASGQGGLETQYF.

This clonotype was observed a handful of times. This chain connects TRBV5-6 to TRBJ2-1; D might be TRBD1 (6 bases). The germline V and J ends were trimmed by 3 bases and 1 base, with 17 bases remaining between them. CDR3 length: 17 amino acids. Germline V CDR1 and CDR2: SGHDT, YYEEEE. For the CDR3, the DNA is TGTGCCAGCAGCTCAGGGAATGGGGGCTCTTCCTACAATGAGCAGTTCTTC. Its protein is CASSSGNGGSSYNEQFF.

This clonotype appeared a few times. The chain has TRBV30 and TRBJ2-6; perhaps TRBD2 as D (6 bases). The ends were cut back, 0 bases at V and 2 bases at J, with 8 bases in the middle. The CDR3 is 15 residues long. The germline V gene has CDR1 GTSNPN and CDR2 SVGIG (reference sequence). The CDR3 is CAWSVGGTGANVLTF. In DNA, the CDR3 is TGTGCCTGGAGTGTAGGCGGGACTGGGGCCAACGTCCTGACTTTC.

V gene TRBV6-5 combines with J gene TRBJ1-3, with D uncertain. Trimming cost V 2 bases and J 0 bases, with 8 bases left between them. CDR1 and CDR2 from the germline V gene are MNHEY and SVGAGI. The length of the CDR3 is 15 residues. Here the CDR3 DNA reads TGTGCCAGCAGTTACGGTACAAGCTCTGGAAACACCATATATTTT. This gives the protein CASSYGTSSGNTIYF.

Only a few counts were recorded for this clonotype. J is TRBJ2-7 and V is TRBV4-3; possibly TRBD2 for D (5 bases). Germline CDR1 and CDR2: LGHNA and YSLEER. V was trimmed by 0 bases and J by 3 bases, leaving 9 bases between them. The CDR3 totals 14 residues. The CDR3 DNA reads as TGCGCCAGCAGCCAAGATTGGAGGTACTACGAGCAGTACTTC. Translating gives CASSQDWRYYEQYF.

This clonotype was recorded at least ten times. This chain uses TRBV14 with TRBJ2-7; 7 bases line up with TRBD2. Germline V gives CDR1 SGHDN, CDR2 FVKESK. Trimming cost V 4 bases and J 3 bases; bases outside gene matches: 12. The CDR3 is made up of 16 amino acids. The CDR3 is CASSLLGGSIVYEQYF. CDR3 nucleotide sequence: TGTGCCAGCAGCCTCCTCGGCGGGAGTATTGTCTACGAGCAGTACTTC. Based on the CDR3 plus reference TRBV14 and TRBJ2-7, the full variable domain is EAGVTQFPSHSVIEKGQTVTLRCDPISGHDNLYWYRRVMGKEIKFLLHFVKESKQDESGMPNNRFLAERTGGTYSTLKVQPAELEDSGVYFCASSLLGGSIVYEQYFGPGTRLTVT.

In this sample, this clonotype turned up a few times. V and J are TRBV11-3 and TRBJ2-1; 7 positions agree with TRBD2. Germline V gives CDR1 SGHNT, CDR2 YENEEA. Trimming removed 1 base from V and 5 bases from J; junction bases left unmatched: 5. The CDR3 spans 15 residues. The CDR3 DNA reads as TGTGCCAGCAGCTTAGGGGTGGGAGGGAACAATGAGCAGTTCTTC. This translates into CASSLGVGGNNEQFF.

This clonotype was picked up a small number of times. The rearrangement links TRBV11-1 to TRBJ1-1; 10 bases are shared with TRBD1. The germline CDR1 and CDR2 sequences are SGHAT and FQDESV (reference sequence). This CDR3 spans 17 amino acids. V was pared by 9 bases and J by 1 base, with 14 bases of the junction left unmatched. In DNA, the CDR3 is TGTGCCAGTCGACAGGGGGCTAGCCGGAGATGGAACACTGAAGCTTTCTTT. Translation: CASRQGASRRWNTEAFF.

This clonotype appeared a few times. CDR3 coding DNA: TGTGCCAGCAGCTACACAGGGAATGAAGGCTACACCTTC. Protein: CASSYTGNEGYTF. The rearrangement links TRBV7-9 to TRBJ1-2; possible D gene TRBD1, 6 bases. Germline V lookup: CDR1 SEHNR, CDR2 FQNEAQ (reference sequence). V was pared by 4 bases and J by 8 bases, with 14 bases between. This CDR3 is built from 13 residues.

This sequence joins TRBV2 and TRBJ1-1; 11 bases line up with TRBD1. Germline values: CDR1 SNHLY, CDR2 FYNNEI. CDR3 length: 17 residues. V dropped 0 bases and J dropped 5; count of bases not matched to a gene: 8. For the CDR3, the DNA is TGTGCCAGCAGTGAAGCAATGGGACAGGGGGGGACGACTGAAGCTTTCTTT. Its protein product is CASSEAMGQGGTTEAFF.

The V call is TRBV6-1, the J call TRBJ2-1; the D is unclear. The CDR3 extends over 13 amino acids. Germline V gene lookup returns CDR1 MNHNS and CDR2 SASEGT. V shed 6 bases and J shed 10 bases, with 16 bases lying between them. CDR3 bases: TGTGCCAGCAGCCTCTTGCAATTGAGCGAGCAGTTCTTC. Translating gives CASSLLQLSEQFF.

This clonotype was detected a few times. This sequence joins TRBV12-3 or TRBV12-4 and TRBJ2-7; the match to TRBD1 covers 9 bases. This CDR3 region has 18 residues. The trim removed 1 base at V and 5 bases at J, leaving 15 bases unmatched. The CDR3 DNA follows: TGTGCCAGCAGTTTAGACAGGGGGCTGGAGTCTTTTACAAACGAGCAGTACTTC. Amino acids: CASSLDRGLESFTNEQYF.

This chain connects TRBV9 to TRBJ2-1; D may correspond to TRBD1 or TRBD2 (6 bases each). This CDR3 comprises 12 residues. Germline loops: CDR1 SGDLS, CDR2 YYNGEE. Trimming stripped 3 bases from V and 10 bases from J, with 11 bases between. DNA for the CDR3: TGTGCCAGCAGCGAGGGGGGTCGGGAGCAGTTCTTC. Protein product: CASSEGGREQFF.

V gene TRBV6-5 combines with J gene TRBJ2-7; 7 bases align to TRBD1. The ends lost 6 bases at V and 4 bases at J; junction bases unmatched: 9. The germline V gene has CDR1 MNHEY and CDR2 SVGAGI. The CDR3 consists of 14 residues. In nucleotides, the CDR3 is TGTGCCAGCAGCTACGACAGGGCTCAGTACGAGCAGTACTTC. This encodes CASSYDRAQYEQYF.

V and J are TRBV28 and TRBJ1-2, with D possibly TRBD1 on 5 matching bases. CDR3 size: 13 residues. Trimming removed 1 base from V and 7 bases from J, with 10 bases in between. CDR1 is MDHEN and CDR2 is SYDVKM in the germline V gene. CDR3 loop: CASSLSGERGYTF. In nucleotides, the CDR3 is TGTGCCAGCAGTTTATCGGGGGAGCGTGGCTACACCTTC.

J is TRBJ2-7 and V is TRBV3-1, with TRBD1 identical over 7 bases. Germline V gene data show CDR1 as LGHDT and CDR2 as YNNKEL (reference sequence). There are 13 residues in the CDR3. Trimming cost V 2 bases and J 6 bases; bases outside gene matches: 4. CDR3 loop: CASSQPRTGEQYF. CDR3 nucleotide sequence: TGTGCCAGCAGCCAACCCCGGACAGGCGAGCAGTACTTC.

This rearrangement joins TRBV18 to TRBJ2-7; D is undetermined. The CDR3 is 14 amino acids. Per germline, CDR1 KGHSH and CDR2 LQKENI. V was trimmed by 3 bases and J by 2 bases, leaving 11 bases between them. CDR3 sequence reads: CASSPQNLAYEQYF. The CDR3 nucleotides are TGTGCCAGCTCACCTCAAAATTTAGCCTACGAGCAGTACTTC.

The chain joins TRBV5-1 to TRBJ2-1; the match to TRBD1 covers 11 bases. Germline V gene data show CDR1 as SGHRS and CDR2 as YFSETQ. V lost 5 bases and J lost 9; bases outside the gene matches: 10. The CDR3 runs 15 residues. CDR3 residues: CASRPTGTGGTEQFF. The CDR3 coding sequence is TGCGCCAGCAGACCGACCGGGACAGGGGGTACTGAGCAGTTCTTC.